Listed below are T cell receptor beta chains from one sample, sequenced in a study of control samples from healthy donors and cancer patients. Some clones are missing from TCRdb's copy, which holds only in-frame ones; the method was immunoSEQ multiplex PCR. The sample has tens of thousands of clones, approximately 90% seen once; the top ten hold approximately 0.8%. The sample was PBMCs. These receptors all come from a man younger than 40 with colorectal cancer. Each CDR3 is given without its conserved first and last residue.

>TRBV19
ASSIGALRLTEAF
>TRBV28
ASSLNLAVIRTEQF
>TRBV2
ASSESFRAEAF
>TRBV6-5
ASSYSRRGTYEQY
>TRBV4-1
ASSPHSGTGVGEQY
>TRBV4-1
ASSHRTPQQY
>TRBV6-2/TRBV6-3
ASSPQDNYGYT
>TRBV6-5
ASTMSYGYT
>TRBV2
ASSGHNGYT
>TRBV5-4
ASSLDSSGANVLT
>TRBV6-1
ASSEVITGELF
>TRBV4-3
ASSQEIHTNTGELF
>TRBV29-1
SFWTAGEKLF
>TRBV5-8
ASSSGGYT
>TRBV5-1
ASSRLAGVLVEQF
>TRBV7-2
ASTQGADGYT
>TRBV6-5
ANTGGINYGYT
>TRBV19
ASSMHGPGELF
>TRBV15
ATSRAIGGTAKNIQY
>TRBV30
AWSSFTGSSAF
>TRBV7-2
ASSFTGGNKNIQY
>TRBV20-1
SASSPGGAEQPQH
>TRBV27
ASSLSLGGGKNTGELF
>TRBV27
ASSLSGRVYGYT
>TRBV6-5
ASILGGTQY
>TRBV6-6
ASSPRSTGVYNSPLH
>TRBV4-1
ASSQEGEDLDEQF
>TRBV11-2
ATIRTGRGPTDTQY
>TRBV30
AWSGPEPGQSNQPQH
>TRBV6-2/TRBV6-3
ASSYSTGLAGGHLVTDTQY
>TRBV4-3
ASSQALERDEQF
>TRBV5-4
ASSFWPAKGYT
>TRBV2
ASSSQGGRSNTEAF
>TRBV4-1
ASSPTGGFRGYT
>TRBV4-2
ASSQAPGLTETQY
>TRBV7-9
ASSLLAGDEQY
>TRBV6-6
ASSRKGAGAVVSNQPQH
>TRBV7-2
ASSLAFILSGDNEQF
>TRBV5-8
ASSFRSNSPLH
>TRBV6-4
ASSVEGTSTDTQY
>TRBV2
ASSRAGGSWGQPQH
>TRBV7-2
ASSSRTSGGRNTGELF
>TRBV4-2
ASSQEIMALAGFVNIQY
>TRBV6-1
ASSEQRGAQETQY
>TRBV5-4
ASSFSSNTGELF
>TRBV6-1
ASSEGSGDGNQPQH
>TRBV20-1
SATTDYEQY
>TRBV5-6
ASRLGGYEQY
>TRBV15
ATSRDKLKYWVNNQPQH
>TRBV19
ASSPIRDPDPDTQY
>TRBV15
ATSREGPVGNSNQPQH